This TCR beta chain was retrieved from a study of T cell repertoires in cytomegalovirus infection. Across the study: Alongside well-studied HLA-B-restricted CMV epitopes, recently identified HLA-C-restricted CMV epitopes were also used. In public TCR beta signatures, there were indications of both CMV infection and matching HLA type. Study results and caveats: Cumulative public TCR beta family frequency identified CMV carriers with the relevant HLA. HLA-C-restricted CMV-specific TCR beta clonotypes prevailed in the ex vivo response.

The CDR3 totals 13 residues. Germline values: CDR1 MNHEY, CDR2 SVGEGT. Trimming removed 7 bases at V and 8 bases at J, with 17 bases between. Via MiXCR, TCRdb re-called the reads, giving one row per CDR3 protein. The table records about 890,000 distinct CDR3 sequences, about 33% of them present only once. Turning to this clonotype: What it binds is not known.

This clonotype was sampled from a human donor in good health (CMV status not recorded). Some clones in this sample may be carry-over from other donors' samples. Material: cultured CD8+ T cells from PBMCs, obtained from culture after CMV antigen stimulation. This chain links TRBV6-2 or TRBV6-3 with TRBJ1-1; the D gene is possibly TRBD1 (5 bases). The chain's CDR3 is CASKVQGPVEAFF. In nucleotides, the CDR3 is TGTGCCAGCAAGGTTCAGGGTCCGGTCGAAGCTTTCTTT.